The clone carrying this T cell receptor beta chain was seen repeatedly, ten times or more. Germline V CDR1 and CDR2: SQVTM, ANQGSEA. This CDR3 region has 18 residues. Trimming took 4 bases from V and 0 from J; bases not matched to a gene: 12. The sample comes from a study of blood T cells in healthy people across ages. With a J-beta primer mix and a sample-barcoded 5' primer, a second PCR ran roughly 6 to 11 cycles. TCRdb passed the 5' RACE reads through MiXCR, listing each CDR3 protein once. The repertoire holds about 1.5 million distinct CDR3 sequences, with about 45% as singletons. This sequence was found in a woman younger than 35 in good health. Material for sequencing was blood. The chain recombines TRBV29-1 with TRBJ2-1; 10 bases fit TRBD1. CDR3 DNA sequence: TGCAGCGTTGGGGGACAGGGGAAAATCATGAGCTCCTACAATGAGCAGTTCTTC. It is translated as CSVGGQGKIMSSYNEQFF.